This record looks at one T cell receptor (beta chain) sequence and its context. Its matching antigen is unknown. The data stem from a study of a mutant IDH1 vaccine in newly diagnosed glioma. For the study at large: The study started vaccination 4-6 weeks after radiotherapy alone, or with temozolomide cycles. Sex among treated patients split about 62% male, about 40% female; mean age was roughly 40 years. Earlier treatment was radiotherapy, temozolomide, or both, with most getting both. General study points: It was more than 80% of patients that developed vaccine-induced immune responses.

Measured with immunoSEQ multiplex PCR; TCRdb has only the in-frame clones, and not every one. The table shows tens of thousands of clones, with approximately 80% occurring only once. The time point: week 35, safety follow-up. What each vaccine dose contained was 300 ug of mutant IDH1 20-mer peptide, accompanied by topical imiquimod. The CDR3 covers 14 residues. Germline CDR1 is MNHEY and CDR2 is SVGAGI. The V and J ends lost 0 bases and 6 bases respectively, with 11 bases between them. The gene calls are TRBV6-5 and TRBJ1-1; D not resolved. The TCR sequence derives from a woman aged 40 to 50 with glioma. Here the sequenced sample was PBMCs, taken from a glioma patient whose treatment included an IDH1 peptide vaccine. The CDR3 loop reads CASSYSTPRAEAFF. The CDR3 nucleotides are TGTGCCAGCAGTTACTCAACCCCGAGAGCTGAAGCTTTCTTT.